The sequence of this T cell receptor beta chain was determined in a study of PD-L1 blockade in urothelial cancer. V was shortened by 3 bases and J by 7 bases, with 15 bases between the two germline ends. This CDR3 comprises 14 residues. Germline values: CDR1 MDHEN, CDR2 SYDVKM. Each PCR reaction had synthetic TCR analog templates spiked into it. Profiling relied on immunoSEQ multiplex PCR, and the TCRdb table lists in-frame clones only, not all of them. The sample consists of approximately 46,000 clones, roughly 85% of them appearing once. The clonotype comes from a man aged 55-75 years with urothelial cancer. The material was PBMCs, obtained around atezolizumab (anti-PD-L1) treatment. This rearrangement joins TRBV28 to TRBJ1-2; D unresolved. The CDR3 nucleotides are TGTGCCAGCAGTTTGCTGGTTACCACTATTGGCTACACCTTC. It encodes CASSLLVTTIGYTF.